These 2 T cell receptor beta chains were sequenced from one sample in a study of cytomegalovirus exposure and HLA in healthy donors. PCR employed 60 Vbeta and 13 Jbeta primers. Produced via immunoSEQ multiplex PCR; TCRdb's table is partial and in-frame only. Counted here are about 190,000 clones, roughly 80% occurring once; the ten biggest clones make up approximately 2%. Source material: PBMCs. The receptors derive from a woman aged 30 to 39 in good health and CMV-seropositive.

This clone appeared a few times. In DNA, the CDR3 is TGTGCCAGCAGTCGTGACATAAACTATGGCTACACCTTC. Encoded protein: CASSRDINYGYTF. V usage is TRBV2 and J usage is TRBJ1-2; D unresolved. Trimming took off 5 bases at V and 2 bases at J, with 9 bases between the two ends. CDR3 length equals 13 residues. Germline loops: CDR1 SNHLY, CDR2 FYNNEI.

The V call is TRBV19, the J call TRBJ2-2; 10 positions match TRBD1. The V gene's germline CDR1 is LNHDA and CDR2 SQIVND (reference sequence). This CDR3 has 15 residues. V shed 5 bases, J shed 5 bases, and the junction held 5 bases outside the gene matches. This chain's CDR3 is CASSQGQGRTGELFF. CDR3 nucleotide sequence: TGTGCCAGTAGTCAGGGACAGGGGAGGACCGGGGAGCTGTTTTTT.